Detailed here is one T cell receptor beta chain. This clonotype is deemed medium-sized (0.01 to 0.1%). It lacks a known antigen. The input lacks base qualities; no much larger clone sits a single base away. The sample belongs to a study of HIV-infected patients and healthy controls (TCRdb year 2014). About the full investigation: CD4 counts were modestly but significantly increased in about 85% of the 16 patients after three months of therapy, but they remained below normal ranges. CD8 counts showed no consistent shift during early therapy, whereas the CD4:CD8 ratio rose slightly. After a further year of therapy, viral load was undetectable in all patients, having already become undetectable in about 70% of the 16 patients by the second bleed. Relative to controls, total CDR3 counts per chain did not differ significantly, and patients lacked overall T-cell lymphocytopenia. The study asked whether deep sequencing of the TCR repertoire from small blood samples of HIV patients could detect immune perturbation and reconstitution.

V is reduced by 3 bases and J by 4 bases, leaving a spacing of 9 bases between them. The CDR3 numbers 13 residues from cysteine through phenylalanine. Only the CDR3 DNA stays, 39 bases, in frame from base 1. On the study overall, not on this receptor specifically: Donor HLA types were not determined in the study. During therapy, HIV-associated CDR3s significantly decreased in frequency, while CMV-associated CDR3s did not change significantly, though most became more frequent. Alpha-chain CDR3s from MAIT cells appeared at high frequency in healthy controls but were severely depleted in HIV+ repertoires. The study cohorts differed slightly in age and sex profile, but those differences did not account for the observed differences in diversity. Comparisons were complicated by unequal numbers of distinct sequences between patients and controls, and rare events from HIV-infected data were overweighted by size-matching. Pairing of alpha and beta chains was not determined in the samples. Processing included only sixteen HIV-infected individuals, and this was regarded by the authors as a major limit on how widely the findings apply. Treated samples reflected only roughly three months of therapy, arguably too short to observe immune reconstitution given low adult thymic output. Healthy controls shared more CDR3s between individuals than HIV+ patients, by Jaccard index and by count of highly shared sequences. Compared with untreated HIV+ repertoires, healthy control repertoires had roughly threefold more distinct CDR3s and higher Shannon diversity. The use of whole blood limited sequencing depth and precluded separation of the dynamics of distinct T-cell subpopulations. In size-matched repertoire data, the apparent post-therapy recovery of the Gini index in HIV-infected patients was not replicated. HIV-infected repertoires had significantly higher mean Gini indices than controls, possibly reflecting oligoclonality. Eight alpha and eight beta V genes showed significantly different mean usage between HIV-infected patients and controls.

After antiretroviral therapy began, follow-up blood was collected from HIV-infected patients roughly three months, about 14 weeks, later. Whole blood was used without cell fractionation, so all unsorted peripheral T cells were reflected in the repertoire. For RNA extraction, approximately 2.5 ml of peripheral blood was drawn into Tempus tubes. Treatment interruptions were among the grounds for excluding patients from enrollment, as were febrile or AIDS-related illness, tumors, hepatitis B or C coinfection, immunomodulatory therapy and recent vaccination. Residual genomic DNA was removed with the TURBO-DNase kit and globin mRNA was depleted with GLOBINclear. SuperScript III was used to reverse transcribe 500 ng RNA with primers targeting the alpha and beta constant regions. Alpha and beta chain libraries were generated separately via chain-specific third strand synthesis with multiplexing indices. The protocol used a single primer pair to amplify all rearrangements within a chain, which avoided primer bias, and attached molecular barcodes to each cDNA molecule. T4 RNA Ligase 1 joined purified cDNA to a 5' RACE adapter that carried a random hexamer and the SP2 sequencing primer site. Second strand synthesis was primed from the SP2 site with Phusion polymerase, using slow temperature ramps to favor optimal annealing. The 12-nucleotide barcode on each molecule comprised two random hexamer sequences, both introduced before amplification and concatenated. P5 and P7 adapter elements plus a second index were added in a short first PCR, which was followed by an approximately 20-cycle amplification PCR with P5s and P7 primers. In total the libraries went through 25 to 35 PCR cycles, after which the libraries were quantified on a Qubit, sized on a Bioanalyzer, and diluted to around 4 nM. Sequencing of the normalized libraries was done on an Illumina MiSeq using 2 x 250 paired-end kits. MinElute columns were the means by which the reverse transcription reactions were cleaned up, and the reactions were eluted into about 10 ul Tris-Cl. Adapter ligations ran for roughly 21 hours at 16 degrees C and were afterwards cleaned with AMPure XP beads at a 1:1 ratio. Per the authors' processing: Demultiplexed FASTQ files were processed with a modified Decombinator by which V, J, insert and barcode information was output. Sequences that shared a barcode but differed from the dominant sequence were treated as errors and discarded, and barcodes were clustered at Levenshtein distance 3 and counted to estimate the original cDNA molecules. The R packages ineq, vegan, igraph and RCytoscape were used for downstream analyses, together with IMGT nomenclature and CDR3 definitions. V gene usage was calculated across distinct sequences, with every TCR tallied a single time to avoid skew from clonal expansion. Whenever two unique CDR3 amino acid sequences within a donor differed by a single Levenshtein edit, similarity networks linked them. The authors compiled published HIV-specific CDR3s (about 100 alpha, several hundred beta) and CMV-specific CDR3s (about 14 alpha, a few hundred beta) and searched for them in the repertoires. Random subsampling to size-matched repertoires demonstrated that the decreased diversity in patients did not result from their lower sequence numbers. Using fastp trimming at Q25 and MiXCR clonotype assembly, TCRdb reanalyzed the public sequencing data and kept in-frame beta chains. For every CDR3 protein sequence, its rows merge into one entry that carries the most common genes and DNA. TCRdb assigned the V and J calls; the authors' analysis was not used. The sample table shows some 9,600 distinct CDR3 sequences, and around 6% are seen once. 25% to 35% of the sample is in the top ten clones.

This clonotype originated in an adult with HIV infection. The donor label of this sample is uncertain. Sequencing used blood, obtained during antiretroviral therapy. The sequence is built from TRBV23-1 and TRBJ2-5; the D region possibly corresponds to TRBD2 (5 bases align). TRBV23-1 is filed as an ORF, its function uncertain. The CDR3 is CASSHWELETQYF. The bases read TGCGCCAGCAGTCACTGGGAGTTAGAGACCCAGTACTTC.